Following are 17 T cell receptor beta chains from one sample sequenced in a study of control samples from healthy donors and cancer patients. TCRdb's copy holds only in-frame clones and misses some; the assay was immunoSEQ multiplex PCR. The repertoire has 130,000 or so clones, about 93% of them found once; the top ten carry roughly 2.7%. Sequenced material: blood. The receptors were gathered from a man between 40 and 49 years old in good health.

This chain connects TRBV5-6 to TRBJ2-1, with D possibly matching TRBD2 (7 bases). The CDR3 covers 12 residues. CDR1 is SGHDT and CDR2 is YYEEEE in the germline V gene. Trimming shortened V by 2 bases and J by 12 bases, and 12 bases separated the two germline ends. The CDR3 sequence: CASSFAGAPQFF. As DNA, the CDR3 is TGTGCCAGCAGCTTTGCGGGGGCCCCGCAGTTCTTC.

The CDR3 coding sequence is TGCGCCAGCGCCAGGGGGGAGGGGAGTCAGCCCCAGCATTTT. Protein: CASARGEGSQPQHF. The chain carries TRBV5-1 and TRBJ1-5; 7 bases match TRBD1. This CDR3 region has 14 residues. With 7 bases clipped from V and 6 bases from J, the junction kept 10 bases outside the gene matches. Looked up from germline, CDR1 is SGHRS and CDR2 is YFSETQ.

The chain couples TRBV9 to TRBJ2-6; weak D call: TRBD2 (6 bases). This CDR3 comprises 14 residues. Per the germline V gene, CDR1 is SGDLS and CDR2 is YYNGEE. Trimming took off 4 bases at V and 8 bases at J, with 13 bases between the two ends. The CDR3: CASSSKEGTNVLTF. The CDR3 DNA sequence: TGTGCCAGCAGCTCGAAGGAGGGGACCAACGTCCTGACTTTC.

The chain recombines TRBV29-1 with TRBJ2-7, with D perhaps given as TRBD1 or TRBD2 (6 bases each). The CDR3 sequence is 13 residues long. Germline CDR1 is SQVTM and CDR2 is ANQGSEA. The V and J ends lost 4 bases and 1 base respectively, with 11 bases between them. The CDR3 protein is CSVVGGRSYEQYF. CDR3 bases: TGCAGCGTTGTGGGGGGCCGGTCCTACGAGCAGTACTTC.

J is TRBJ1-1 and V is TRBV5-4; maybe TRBD1 (5 bases). Trimming shortened V by 0 bases and J by 2 bases, and 5 bases separated the two germline ends. Germline V lookup: CDR1 SGHNT, CDR2 YYREEE (reference sequence). The length of the CDR3 is 13 residues. The CDR3 is CASSLGGNTEAFF. Written as DNA, the CDR3 is TGTGCCAGCAGCTTGGGGGGCAACACTGAAGCTTTCTTT.

The chain couples TRBV2 to TRBJ1-4; no definite D call. The germline CDR1 and CDR2 sequences are SNHLY and FYNNEI. V dropped 2 bases and J dropped 10 bases, with 14 bases sitting between them. This CDR3 spans 14 amino acids. CDR3 nucleotide sequence: TGTGCCAGCAGTGAAAGTCAAGGACTCCGAAAACTGTTTTTT. Amino acids: CASSESQGLRKLFF.

This chain uses TRBV5-1 with TRBJ2-2; TRBD1 might be the D (6 bases). The germline V gene has CDR1 SGHRS and CDR2 YFSETQ. V dropped 1 base and J dropped 6 bases, with 16 bases sitting between them. The CDR3 loop spans 16 amino acids. The CDR3 sequence is CASSLSQGGDAGELFF. Here the CDR3 DNA reads TGCGCCAGCAGCTTGTCACAGGGCGGTGACGCCGGGGAGCTGTTTTTT.

This chain uses TRBV29-1 with TRBJ2-7; TRBD2 agrees at 11 bases. Germline values: CDR1 SQVTM, CDR2 ANQGSEA. V lost 4 bases, J lost 7 bases, and 9 bases stayed unmatched. This CDR3 region has 14 residues. CDR3 protein: CSVAASGGPGEQYF. The CDR3 DNA reads TGCAGCGTTGCGGCTAGCGGGGGGCCTGGGGAGCAGTACTTC.

In this sample, this clone turned up once. This chain connects TRBV6-5 to TRBJ1-2; tentatively, D is TRBD1 (6 bases). V was trimmed by 6 bases and J by 4 bases, leaving 18 bases between them. This CDR3 has 15 amino acids. Per the germline V gene, CDR1 is MNHEY and CDR2 is SVGAGI. The DNA of the CDR3 is TGTGCCAGCAGGCCGACGACGGGGGGCTTCTATGGCTACACCTTC. Translated: CASRPTTGGFYGYTF.

This chain's CDR3 is CASSYMGGSPYNSPLHF. Here the CDR3 DNA reads TGTGCCAGCAGTTACATGGGGGGCAGTCCCTATAATTCACCCCTCCACTTT. V is TRBV6-2 or TRBV6-3 and J is TRBJ1-6, with D maybe TRBD1 (6 bases). Germline lookup yields CDR1 MNHEY and CDR2 SVGEGT. Deletions cut 2 bases from V and 2 bases from J, with 13 bases between. This CDR3 has 17 residues.

V gene TRBV5-1 combines with J gene TRBJ2-3; 8 positions match TRBD2. Germline V lookup: CDR1 SGHRS, CDR2 YFSETQ. With 0 bases clipped from V and 6 bases from J, the junction kept 3 bases outside the gene matches. The length of the CDR3 is 14 residues. The CDR3 loop is CASSLEIAGDTQYF. The CDR3 region has the DNA TGCGCCAGCAGCTTGGAGATAGCGGGGGATACGCAGTATTTT.

The CDR3 DNA sequence: TGTGCCAGTAGTATCCGACAGGGGGAGAATAATAATTCACCCCTCCACTTT. Translation: CASSIRQGENNNSPLHF. V usage is TRBV19 and J usage is TRBJ1-6, with TRBD1 matching 9 bases. The CDR3 loop spans 17 amino acids. V lost 3 bases and J lost 5; bases outside the gene matches: 8. The V gene's germline CDR1 is LNHDA and CDR2 SQIVND (reference sequence).

The J gene is TRBJ2-7, the V gene TRBV6-5, with D maybe TRBD1 (5 bases). The CDR3 sequence is 14 residues long. V dropped 6 bases and J dropped 5 bases, with 17 bases sitting between them. Germline CDR1 is MNHEY and CDR2 is SVGAGI. CDR3 nucleotides: TGTGCCAGCAGCGAGGACGGCAGGGTCAACGAGCAGTACTTC. Protein sequence: CASSEDGRVNEQYF.

The chain couples TRBV30 to TRBJ1-2; a possible D gene is TRBD1 (5 bases). The CDR3 is made up of 16 amino acids. The germline V gene encodes CDR1 GTSNPN and CDR2 SVGIG (reference sequence). V lost 3 bases and J lost 4, with 21 bases in between. The CDR3 loop is CAWRSVWAGKPYGYTF. The CDR3 nucleotides are TGTGCCTGGAGAAGCGTTTGGGCAGGGAAGCCCTATGGCTACACCTTC.

The chain carries TRBV7-9 and TRBJ2-2; D gene uncertain. V lost 5 bases and J lost 1, with 14 bases in between. The CDR3 is 16 residues long. Looked up from germline, CDR1 is SEHNR and CDR2 is FQNEAQ (reference sequence). CDR3 in DNA: TGTGCCAGCAGCCCGCTATTTACCCAGAACACCGGGGAGCTGTTTTTT. It codes for CASSPLFTQNTGELFF.

The chain couples TRBV7-8 to TRBJ2-5; D unclear. Germline V gene lookup returns CDR1 SGHVS and CDR2 FQNEAQ. V lost 3 bases to trimming and J lost 5 bases, with 7 bases between them. The CDR3 runs 12 residues. The CDR3 DNA sequence: TGTGCCAGCAGCTTTTTCGTTGAGACCCAGTACTTC. As protein: CASSFFVETQYF. Full variable domain (outside the CDR3, taken from reference TRBV7-8 and TRBJ2-5): GAGVSQSPRYKVAKRGQDVALRCDPISGHVSLFWYQQALGQGPEFLTYFQNEAQLDKSGLPSDRFFAERPEGSVSTLKIQRTQQEDSAVYLCASSFFVETQYFGPGTRLLVL.

This chain uses TRBV5-4 with TRBJ1-1; D unresolved. The CDR3 has 14 amino acids. V shed 5 bases and J shed 1 base, with 12 bases lying between them. Germline lookup yields CDR1 SGHNT and CDR2 YYREEE (reference sequence). The CDR3 DNA is TGTGCCAGCAGACTGGGAAGCCAGAACACTGAAGCTTTCTTT. Its protein product is CASRLGSQNTEAFF.